A selection of T cell receptor beta chains follows, all from one sample in a study of prognosis after radiotherapy for stage I lung cancer. In TCRdb, the multiplex PCR reads were re-called with MiXCR into one record per CDR3 protein. The sample has 20,000 to 25,000 distinct CDR3 sequences, around 40% seen once; the top ten hold about a fifth. The sequenced sample was PBMCs, obtained before or after stereotactic body radiation therapy (not recorded which). The source is a donor aged 50 or older with non-small cell lung cancer. Each CDR3 is given with its conserved first and last residue. The D gene is left open where the match is weak. Clone sizes are given selectively: once, few, many, or a class where the clone is expanded.

j_gene: TRBJ2-7; d_gene: .; abundance: .; v_gene: TRBV20-1; CDR3nt: TGCAGTCTCGGGGGGCGGAGCTCCTACGAGCAGTACTTC; CDR3aa: CSLGGRSSYEQYF
j_gene: TRBJ2-3; d_gene: TRBD1; abundance: many; v_gene: TRBV24-1; CDR3nt: TGTGCCACCAGTGAGACAGGGGGCATGTCAGATACGCAGTATTTT; CDR3aa: CATSETGGMSDTQYF
j_gene: TRBJ2-2; d_gene: TRBD1; abundance: once; v_gene: TRBV5-1; CDR3nt: TGCGCCAGCAGCGGACAGGGTTTTTCTAACACCGGGGAGCTGTTTTTT; CDR3aa: CASSGQGFSNTGELFF
j_gene: TRBJ2-4; d_gene: .; abundance: few; v_gene: TRBV29-1; CDR3nt: TGCAGCGTTGAAGTCCCTGGGGTAGCCAAAAACATTCAGTACTTC; CDR3aa: CSVEVPGVAKNIQYF
j_gene: TRBJ2-3; d_gene: .; abundance: many; v_gene: TRBV19; CDR3nt: TGTGCCAGTAGTATAGGTGACTACGCGGATACGCAGTATTTT; CDR3aa: CASSIGDYADTQYF
j_gene: TRBJ1-3; d_gene: .; abundance: many; v_gene: TRBV7-9; CDR3nt: TGTGCCAGCAGCACTAGAGGGGAGGAAAACACCATATATTTT; CDR3aa: CASSTRGEENTIYF
j_gene: TRBJ2-1; d_gene: TRBD2; abundance: many; v_gene: TRBV7-9; CDR3nt: TGTGCCAGCACATCGACTAGCGAATACAATGAGCAGTTCTTC; CDR3aa: CASTSTSEYNEQFF
j_gene: TRBJ1-1; d_gene: TRBD1; abundance: many; v_gene: TRBV6-1; CDR3nt: TGTGCCAGCAGTATAACGCAGGGGGCGGACACTGAAGCTTTCTTT; CDR3aa: CASSITQGADTEAFF
j_gene: TRBJ1-2; d_gene: .; abundance: many; v_gene: TRBV19; CDR3nt: TGTGCCAGTAGTGAGGACCGTAGGGGATTGGGCTATGGCTACACCTTC; CDR3aa: CASSEDRRGLGYGYTF
j_gene: TRBJ1-1; d_gene: .; abundance: many; v_gene: TRBV29-1; CDR3nt: TGCAGCGTTGTGTCGGGGGGGACCGGGACCGTGAACACTGAAGCTTTCTTT; CDR3aa: CSVVSGGTGTVNTEAFF
j_gene: TRBJ1-2; d_gene: .; abundance: .; v_gene: TRBV11-2; CDR3nt: TGTGCCAGCAGCTTAGGACACCCCCTCACCTTC; CDR3aa: CASSLGHPLTF
j_gene: TRBJ2-2; d_gene: TRBD1; abundance: .; v_gene: TRBV12-3/TRBV12-4; CDR3nt: TGTGCCAGCAAGACGAGCGACAGGGGCACCTGGGAGCTGTTTTTT; CDR3aa: CASKTSDRGTWELFF
j_gene: TRBJ1-6; d_gene: .; abundance: .; v_gene: TRBV18; CDR3nt: TGTGCCAGCTCGAAGCAGGGACTCTATAATTCACCCCTCCACTTT; CDR3aa: CASSKQGLYNSPLHF
j_gene: TRBJ2-7; d_gene: TRBD1; abundance: .; v_gene: TRBV7-2; CDR3nt: TGTGCCAGCAGCATGGGACAGGGGAACTACGAGCAGTACTTC; CDR3aa: CASSMGQGNYEQYF
j_gene: TRBJ2-3; d_gene: TRBD2; abundance: many; v_gene: TRBV29-1; CDR3nt: TGCAGCGTCGTTGGGGGGGAAAGCGGGGGAGGGGATACGCAGTATTTT; CDR3aa: CSVVGGESGGGDTQYF
j_gene: TRBJ1-2; d_gene: .; abundance: many; v_gene: TRBV20-1; CDR3nt: TGCAGTGCTAGAGATCTCGGCCGGGGCTATGGCTACACCTTC; CDR3aa: CSARDLGRGYGYTF
j_gene: TRBJ2-7; d_gene: .; abundance: many; v_gene: TRBV3-1; CDR3nt: TGTGCCAGCAGCCAAGATAGGTCCGAAGTGGGCGGGGACGAGCAGTACTTC; CDR3aa: CASSQDRSEVGGDEQYF
j_gene: TRBJ2-7; d_gene: .; abundance: .; v_gene: TRBV6-1; CDR3nt: TGTGCCAGCAGTCCCCGGGACCTTTACGAGCAGTACTTC; CDR3aa: CASSPRDLYEQYF
j_gene: TRBJ2-5; d_gene: .; abundance: many; v_gene: TRBV30; CDR3nt: TGTGCCTGGGGAGGGGGGGCACGGGAGACCCAGTACTTC; CDR3aa: CAWGGGARETQYF
j_gene: TRBJ2-7; d_gene: .; abundance: many; v_gene: TRBV20-1; CDR3nt: TGCAGTGCTAGCGGGAGTCTCGACGAGCAGTACTTC; CDR3aa: CSASGSLDEQYF
j_gene: TRBJ1-2; d_gene: .; abundance: .; v_gene: TRBV28; CDR3nt: TGTGCCAGCAGGTTCTCTCTGGGCGATGGCTACACCTTC; CDR3aa: CASRFSLGDGYTF
j_gene: TRBJ2-1; d_gene: .; abundance: medium-sized; v_gene: TRBV6-1; CDR3nt: TGTGCCAGCAGGAGAAACAATGAGCAGTTCTTC; CDR3aa: CASRRNNEQFF
j_gene: TRBJ1-1; d_gene: .; abundance: .; v_gene: TRBV12-3/TRBV12-4; CDR3nt: TGTGCCAGCAGCCGACCCGGCACAGTTATGAACACTGAAACTTTCTTT; CDR3aa: CASSRPGTVMNTETFF
j_gene: TRBJ2-4; d_gene: TRBD2; abundance: .; v_gene: TRBV7-2; CDR3nt: TGTGCCAGCAGCTTCGCACCCGGGAGGGTCGGCATTCAGTACTTC; CDR3aa: CASSFAPGRVGIQYF
j_gene: TRBJ1-4; d_gene: .; abundance: many; v_gene: TRBV5-6; CDR3nt: TGTGCCAGCAGCGCCTACGGAATCCCGGGCCGAGGGAATTTTTTT; CDR3aa: CASSAYGIPGRGNFF
j_gene: TRBJ2-3; d_gene: TRBD2; abundance: many; v_gene: TRBV5-4; CDR3nt: TGTGCCAGCAGCTTGGGGGCTAGCGGGACAGATACGCAGTATTTT; CDR3aa: CASSLGASGTDTQYF
j_gene: TRBJ2-5; d_gene: TRBD2; abundance: .; v_gene: TRBV19; CDR3nt: TGTGCCAGTAGTATTTCTGGCGGGAGTCGAGAGACCCAGTACTTC; CDR3aa: CASSISGGSRETQYF